Listed below are T cell receptor beta chains from one sample, sequenced in a study of T-cell memory formation after mild COVID-19. TCRdb processed the 5' RACE reads anew with MiXCR; each CDR3 protein has one entry. The sample includes about 420,000 distinct CDR3 sequences, about a quarter of them seen just once. Specimen: PBMCs or a T cell subset sorted from them (not recorded which). The receptors shown here come from an adult woman who had mild COVID-19 (a few samples of this study predate the infection). Cell type and time point are not known. Both conserved end residues are part of each CDR3. Fields, in order: D gene, clone size, V gene, J gene, CDR3 protein, CDR3 DNA. A D gene is named only where the DNA matches it firmly. A row's size may be missing; if present it is once, few, many or a size class.

>.|few|TRBV4-1|TRBJ1-4
CASSQDRGGIGEKLFF
TGCGCCAGCAGCCAAGATAGGGGAGGGATCGGGGAAAAACTGTTTTTT
>TRBD1|.|TRBV6-5|TRBJ1-5
CASSHGQGGNQPQHF
TGTGCCAGCAGCCATGGACAGGGAGGCAATCAGCCCCAGCATTTT
>TRBD2|.|TRBV20-1|TRBJ2-3
CSARMAGGPGDTQYF
TGCAGTGCTAGAATGGCGGGAGGGCCGGGAGATACGCAGTATTTT
>.|few|TRBV14|TRBJ2-3
CASSLSVGADTQYF
TGTGCCAGCAGCCTTTCGGTAGGGGCAGATACGCAGTATTTT
>.|.|TRBV12-3/TRBV12-4|TRBJ2-3
CASREQDSTDTQYF
TGTGCCAGCAGGGAACAGGACAGCACAGATACGCAGTATTTT
>.|few|TRBV7-2|TRBJ2-1
CASSHFLGGSNEQFF
TGTGCCAGCAGCCATTTCTTGGGGGGTTCCAATGAGCAGTTCTTC
>.|.|TRBV9|TRBJ2-5
CASSVGSALQETQYF
TGTGCCAGCAGCGTAGGATCTGCGCTCCAAGAGACCCAGTACTTC
>.|few|TRBV5-1|TRBJ1-6
CASSLSDRSPLHF
TGCGCCAGCAGTTTGAGCGACAGATCACCCCTCCACTTT
>TRBD2|.|TRBV2|TRBJ2-1
CASSEALRGRGGRAHNEQFF
TGTGCCAGCAGTGAAGCGCTTCGGGGGAGAGGCGGGAGGGCCCACAATGAGCAGTTCTTC
>.|.|TRBV5-1|TRBJ2-1
CASSLNRPPFDEQFF
TGCGCCAGCAGCTTGAACAGACCCCCTTTCGATGAGCAGTTCTTC
>TRBD2|few|TRBV7-2|TRBJ2-7
CASSFYGTSGGTKQYF
TGTGCCAGCAGCTTTTATGGGACTAGCGGTGGTACGAAGCAGTACTTC
>.|few|TRBV9|TRBJ1-5
CASSAFDGTARNQPQHF
TGTGCCAGCAGCGCCTTCGACGGGACGGCCCGCAATCAGCCCCAGCATTTT
>.|.|TRBV7-9|TRBJ2-3
CASSLSGRSIGTDTQYF
TGTGCCAGCAGCCTCTCGGGGAGGTCTATAGGGACAGATACGCAGTATTTT
>.|.|TRBV6-2/TRBV6-3|TRBJ2-7
CASSVRGTTYEQYF
TGTGCCAGCAGTGTCAGGGGGACTACCTACGAGCAGTACTTC
>.|many|TRBV25-1|TRBJ1-1
CASSAILDNMNTEAFF
TGTGCCAGCAGTGCCATCCTGGACAACATGAACACTGAAGCTTTCTTT
>.|.|TRBV15|TRBJ2-5
CATSRDHGQETQYF
TGTGCCACCAGCAGAGATCACGGGCAAGAGACCCAGTACTTC
>.|few|TRBV6-6|TRBJ1-3
CASSYSGAPGNTIYF
TGTGCCAGCAGTTACTCGGGGGCGCCCGGAAACACCATATATTTT
>TRBD1|.|TRBV5-5|TRBJ2-3
CASSPSTGLITDTQYF
TGTGCCAGCAGCCCTTCGACAGGGTTGATTACAGATACGCAGTATTTT
>TRBD1|many|TRBV5-1|TRBJ1-2
CASSSTGGNYGYTF
TGCGCCAGCAGCTCCACAGGGGGAAACTATGGCTACACCTTC
>TRBD2|.|TRBV5-1|TRBJ2-3
CASSLGPALAGPGLADTQYF
TGCGCCAGCAGCTTGGGGCCGGCGCTAGCGGGTCCAGGATTAGCAGATACGCAGTATTTT
>.|.|TRBV7-6|TRBJ2-7
CASSLRNGEQYF
TGTGCCAGCAGCTTAAGGAACGGCGAGCAGTACTTC
>TRBD2|many|TRBV29-1|TRBJ2-7
CSVEEPSGYEQYF
TGCAGCGTTGAAGAACCTAGCGGCTACGAGCAGTACTTC
>.|.|TRBV11-3|TRBJ1-1
CASSSHGGTTEAFF
TGTGCCAGCAGCTCCCACGGGGGGACCACTGAAGCTTTCTTT
>TRBD1|.|TRBV5-6|TRBJ2-2
CASSSYRGRVEGELFF
TGTGCCAGCAGCTCCTACAGGGGGCGGGTAGAAGGGGAGCTGTTTTTT
>.|.|TRBV6-5|TRBJ2-3
CASSPPGGNTQYF
TGTGCCAGCAGTCCCCCGGGTGGGAATACGCAGTATTTT
>.|few|TRBV7-9|TRBJ1-2
CASSPQGAGYTF
TGTGCCAGCAGCCCACAGGGAGCTGGCTACACCTTC
>TRBD2|few|TRBV6-2/TRBV6-3|TRBJ2-1
CASSYPKREGGNEQFF
TGTGCCAGCAGTTACCCCAAGCGGGAGGGGGGCAATGAGCAGTTCTTC
>.|few|TRBV5-8|TRBJ1-1
CASSLAQGITEAFF
TGTGCCAGCAGCTTGGCCCAGGGGATCACTGAAGCTTTCTTT
>TRBD1|.|TRBV11-2|TRBJ1-3
CASSSDRDRGNTIYF
TGTGCCAGCAGCTCCGACAGGGACCGGGGAAACACCATATATTTT
>.|.|TRBV20-1|TRBJ2-2
CSASRQTVVVPGELFF
TGCAGTGCCTCGAGACAGACCGTGGTAGTCCCCGGGGAGCTGTTTTTT
>.|few|TRBV12-3/TRBV12-4|TRBJ2-5
CASSSSGIGFETQYF
TGTGCCAGCAGTTCTTCAGGGATTGGATTTGAGACCCAGTACTTC
>.|.|TRBV5-1|TRBJ2-1
CASSEPAKNEQFF
TGCGCCAGCAGCGAACCAGCCAAAAATGAGCAGTTCTTC
>.|.|TRBV6-6|TRBJ1-1
CASHYDRRSEAFF
TGTGCCAGCCATTATGACAGACGGAGTGAAGCTTTCTTT
>TRBD2|.|TRBV9|TRBJ2-1
CASSVSGSRNNEQFF
TGTGCCAGCAGCGTTAGCGGGAGTAGAAACAATGAGCAGTTCTTC
>TRBD1|few|TRBV25-1|TRBJ2-7
CATGQGFYEQYF
TGTGCCACCGGACAGGGTTTCTACGAGCAGTACTTC
>TRBD2|few|TRBV7-9|TRBJ2-7
CASSPPLGPGLGGEQYF
TGTGCCAGCAGCCCTCCCCTAGGACCGGGACTAGGGGGCGAGCAGTACTTC
>.|many|TRBV12-3/TRBV12-4|TRBJ2-7
CASSSRQEQYF
TGTGCCAGCAGCTCCAGACAGGAGCAGTACTTC
>.|few|TRBV9|TRBJ2-7
CASSAGRERVNEQYF
TGTGCCAGCAGCGCGGGCCGGGAGAGAGTGAACGAGCAGTACTTC
>.|few|TRBV9|TRBJ1-1
CASTGGRNTEAFF
TGTGCCAGCACCGGGGGGCGGAACACTGAAGCTTTCTTT
>.|.|TRBV6-1|TRBJ2-1
CASIPTLSDEQFF
TGTGCCAGCATCCCTACCCTGAGTGATGAGCAGTTCTTC
>.|few|TRBV4-1|TRBJ2-7
CASSQVLADYSYEQYF
TGCGCCAGCAGCCAAGTCCTGGCGGATTACTCCTACGAGCAGTACTTC
>.|.|TRBV5-1|TRBJ1-5
CASSLGKGSEPQHF
TGCGCCAGCAGCTTGGGTAAGGGATCTGAGCCCCAGCATTTT